What follows describes a single T cell receptor (beta chain). Its antigen remains unidentified. TCR beta cDNA libraries included unique molecular identifiers. One entry per CDR3 protein, called by TCRdb with MiXCR from the PCR reads. The sample records a few hundred thousand distinct CDR3 sequences, roughly 34% being singletons. This sample was taken from a study of post-analysis software for immune sequencing data. Study-level findings and limits: Elevated frequency relative to controls characterized four or five TRBV segments in patients, TRBV5-6, TRBV5-1 and TRBV20-1 among them.

CDR1 and CDR2 (germline): SGHTA, FQGNSA. Trimming pared 8 bases from V and 0 bases from J, leaving 19 bases between. The CDR3 totals 16 residues. The sequencing input was blood. The sequence derives from a girl aged 2-17 years with multiple sclerosis. V usage is TRBV7-2 and J usage is TRBJ1-1; D not resolved. The DNA of the CDR3 is TGTGCCAGCCTCGGCTTAGGATGGGGAATGAACACTGAAGCTTTCTTT. It is translated as CASLGLGWGMNTEAFF.